The rows below give T cell receptor beta chains drawn from one sample of a study of early T cells in non-severe SARS-CoV-2 infection. TCRdb passed the 5' RACE reads through MiXCR, listing each CDR3 protein once. The sample has under 85,000 distinct CDR3 sequences, more than 10% seen once. The sequencing here drew on whole blood, taken at baseline. These TCRs come from an adult who was a healthcare worker with PCR-confirmed SARS-CoV-2 infection or an uninfected control (not recorded which). The donor label of this sample is uncertain. CDR3s include the opening cysteine and the closing phenylalanine or tryptophan. D genes are given only for firm matches. The size field is filled for only some rows; it gives once, few, many or a size class.

j_call: TRBJ2-2
d_call: NA
clone_size: few
v_call: TRBV5-1
cdr3_nt: TGCGCCAGCAGCTTGGGTTCCGGGGACACCGGGGAGCTGTTTTTT
cdr3_aa: CASSLGSGDTGELFF

j_call: TRBJ2-3
d_call: NA
clone_size: NA
v_call: TRBV12-5
cdr3_nt: TGTGCTAGTGGTTCGGATACGTCAGGGTGGGGGCAGTATTTT
cdr3_aa: CASGSDTSGWGQYF

j_call: TRBJ2-7
d_call: TRBD1
clone_size: few
v_call: TRBV18
cdr3_nt: TGTGCCAGCTCCCCGACAGGGGGCTACGAGCAGTACTTC
cdr3_aa: CASSPTGGYEQYF

j_call: TRBJ1-2
d_call: TRBD1
clone_size: few
v_call: TRBV11-2
cdr3_nt: TGTGCCAGCAGCTTAGACGGGACAGCCTACTATGGCTACACCTTC
cdr3_aa: CASSLDGTAYYGYTF

j_call: TRBJ2-1
d_call: NA
clone_size: few
v_call: TRBV9
cdr3_nt: TGTGCCAGCAGCGTTATGGGCAGCGACAATGAGCAGTTCTTC
cdr3_aa: CASSVMGSDNEQFF

j_call: TRBJ2-3
d_call: NA
clone_size: NA
v_call: TRBV5-1
cdr3_nt: TGCGCCAGCAGCTTTAGCTTCTCTAGCACAGATACGCAGTATTTT
cdr3_aa: CASSFSFSSTDTQYF

j_call: TRBJ2-7
d_call: TRBD2
clone_size: NA
v_call: TRBV29-1
cdr3_nt: TGCAGCGTTAGGGGGCGGCGGGAGGGCCTGAATCGTTACGAGCAGTACTTC
cdr3_aa: CSVRGRREGLNRYEQYF

j_call: TRBJ1-5
d_call: TRBD1
clone_size: many
v_call: TRBV19
cdr3_nt: TGTGCCTCGCGCTACCGGGACAGCATAAACCATAGCAATCAGCCCCAGCATTTT
cdr3_aa: CASRYRDSINHSNQPQHF

j_call: TRBJ2-2
d_call: TRBD2
clone_size: many
v_call: TRBV7-6
cdr3_nt: TGTGCCAGCAGCTTACCTGCGGCACTAGCGGACACCGGGGAGCTGTTTTTT
cdr3_aa: CASSLPAALADTGELFF

j_call: TRBJ1-1
d_call: NA
clone_size: few
v_call: TRBV29-1
cdr3_nt: TGCAGCGTTGACCCACAGGGCTACTATGAAGCTTTCTTT
cdr3_aa: CSVDPQGYYEAFF

j_call: TRBJ2-4
d_call: NA
clone_size: few
v_call: TRBV27
cdr3_nt: TGTGCCAGCAGTTCAGCAAGGGGAGGCAAAAACATTCAGTACTTC
cdr3_aa: CASSSARGGKNIQYF

j_call: TRBJ1-1
d_call: NA
clone_size: many
v_call: TRBV3-1
cdr3_nt: TGTGCCAGCAGCCAAGGGGCCAACACTGAAGCTTTCTTT
cdr3_aa: CASSQGANTEAFF

j_call: TRBJ1-3
d_call: NA
clone_size: NA
v_call: TRBV6-6
cdr3_nt: TGTGCCAGCAGTTCCCCTGACAAGACTGGAAACACCATATATTTT
cdr3_aa: CASSSPDKTGNTIYF

j_call: TRBJ1-1
d_call: NA
clone_size: few
v_call: TRBV2
cdr3_nt: TGTGCCAGCAGTGGCAGGAACACTGAAGCTTTCTTT
cdr3_aa: CASSGRNTEAFF

j_call: TRBJ1-2
d_call: TRBD1
clone_size: many
v_call: TRBV4-3
cdr3_nt: TGCGCCAGCAGCCAGTGGACAGGGGGAAGCGGCTACACCTTC
cdr3_aa: CASSQWTGGSGYTF

j_call: TRBJ2-7
d_call: TRBD2
clone_size: NA
v_call: TRBV29-1
cdr3_nt: TGCAGCGTTCGTGGGACTAGCAGCTACGAGCAGTACTTC
cdr3_aa: CSVRGTSSYEQYF

j_call: TRBJ1-5
d_call: NA
clone_size: NA
v_call: TRBV9
cdr3_nt: TGTGCCAGACAGGGTAAGCAGCCCCAGCATTTT
cdr3_aa: CARQGKQPQHF

j_call: TRBJ2-1
d_call: TRBD2
clone_size: many
v_call: TRBV14
cdr3_nt: TGTGCCAGCAGCCACATTAGCGGGCCACAGTACAATGAGCAGTTCTTC
cdr3_aa: CASSHISGPQYNEQFF

j_call: TRBJ2-3
d_call: NA
clone_size: many
v_call: TRBV7-6
cdr3_nt: TGTGCCAGCAGCTCAAGAGGACAGACACTCACAGATACGCAGTATTTT
cdr3_aa: CASSSRGQTLTDTQYF

j_call: TRBJ1-1
d_call: TRBD1
clone_size: NA
v_call: TRBV6-7
cdr3_nt: TGTGCCAGCAGTTACCCTCAGGGGGCAGGAACTGAAGCTTTCTTT
cdr3_aa: CASSYPQGAGTEAFF

j_call: TRBJ2-7
d_call: TRBD2
clone_size: NA
v_call: TRBV6-6
cdr3_nt: TGTGCCAGCAGTCCCGGGCGACTAGCGGGGCACGAGGAGCAGTACTTC
cdr3_aa: CASSPGRLAGHEEQYF

j_call: TRBJ1-5
d_call: NA
clone_size: few
v_call: TRBV16
cdr3_nt: TGTGCCAGCAGCCAGGGAGGGGTAAACAATCAGCCCCAGCATTTT
cdr3_aa: CASSQGGVNNQPQHF

j_call: TRBJ2-3
d_call: NA
clone_size: many
v_call: TRBV7-6
cdr3_nt: TGTGCCAGCAGCTTAGCGCAAATAGATACGCAGTATTTT
cdr3_aa: CASSLAQIDTQYF

j_call: TRBJ2-7
d_call: NA
clone_size: NA
v_call: TRBV4-2
cdr3_nt: TGTGCCAGCAGCCAGACCCTAACAATATACTACGAGCAGTACTTC
cdr3_aa: CASSQTLTIYYEQYF

j_call: TRBJ2-7
d_call: NA
clone_size: NA
v_call: TRBV20-1
cdr3_nt: TGCAGTGCTAGACCCCGCTCCTACGAGCAGTACTTC
cdr3_aa: CSARPRSYEQYF

j_call: TRBJ1-2
d_call: TRBD1
clone_size: few
v_call: TRBV13
cdr3_nt: TGTGCCAGCAGTTCGCAAACAGGGGCCTACTATGGCTACACCTTC
cdr3_aa: CASSSQTGAYYGYTF

j_call: TRBJ2-6
d_call: NA
clone_size: few
v_call: TRBV4-2
cdr3_nt: TGTGCCAGCAGCCAAATCCTACAACAGGGTGATATTACCAACGTCCTGACTTTC
cdr3_aa: CASSQILQQGDITNVLTF